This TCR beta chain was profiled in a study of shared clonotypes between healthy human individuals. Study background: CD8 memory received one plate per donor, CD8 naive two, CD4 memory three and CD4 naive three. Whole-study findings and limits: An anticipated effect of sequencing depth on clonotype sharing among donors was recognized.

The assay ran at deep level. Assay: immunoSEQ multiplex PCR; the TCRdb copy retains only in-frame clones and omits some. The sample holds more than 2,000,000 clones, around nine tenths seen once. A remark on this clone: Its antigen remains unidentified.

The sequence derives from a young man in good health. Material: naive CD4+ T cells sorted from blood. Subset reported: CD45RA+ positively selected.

The CDR3 here is CASSGAGEYQETQYF. The CDR3 bases are TGCGCCAGCAGTGGGGCAGGCGAATACCAAGAGACCCAGTACTTC. The V call is TRBV23-1, the J call TRBJ2-5; TRBD1 might be the D (5 bases). TRBV23-1 is labeled an ORF, and its function is uncertain. The germline V and J ends were trimmed by 5 bases and 0 bases, with 13 bases remaining between them. This CDR3 is 15 amino acids long.